These 2 T cell receptor beta chains were sequenced from one sample in a study of T cell responses to AZD1222 COVID-19 vaccine. Sequencing used immunoSEQ multiplex PCR; TCRdb keeps in-frame clones, though not all of them. Here the sample spans around 150,000 clones, approximately 90% being singletons. The sample here was peripheral blood, taken on day 0 of AZD1222 vaccination. All receptors derive from an adult in good health.

This rearrangement joins TRBV3-1 (or the pseudogene TRBV3-2) to TRBJ2-1; 7 nucleotides line up with TRBD2. The V segment lost 0 bases and the J segment 6 bases; nucleotides outside the gene matches: 5. Germline V CDR1 and CDR2: LGHDT, YNNKEL (reference sequence). This CDR3 region has 15 residues. CDR3 sequence reads: CASSQEREWSNEQFF. CDR3 in DNA: TGTGCCAGCAGCCAAGAGCGGGAGTGGAGCAATGAGCAGTTCTTC.

This chain joins TRBV19 and TRBJ1-2, with D perhaps TRBD1 (5 bases). From germline, CDR1 is LNHDA and CDR2 SQIVND (reference sequence). The CDR3 has 16 amino acids. V lost 5 bases to trimming and J lost 3 bases, with 19 bases between them. CDR3 sequence reads: CASSSPTRGSHYGYTF. CDR3 bases: TGTGCCAGTAGTTCTCCGACGAGGGGATCGCACTATGGCTACACCTTC.